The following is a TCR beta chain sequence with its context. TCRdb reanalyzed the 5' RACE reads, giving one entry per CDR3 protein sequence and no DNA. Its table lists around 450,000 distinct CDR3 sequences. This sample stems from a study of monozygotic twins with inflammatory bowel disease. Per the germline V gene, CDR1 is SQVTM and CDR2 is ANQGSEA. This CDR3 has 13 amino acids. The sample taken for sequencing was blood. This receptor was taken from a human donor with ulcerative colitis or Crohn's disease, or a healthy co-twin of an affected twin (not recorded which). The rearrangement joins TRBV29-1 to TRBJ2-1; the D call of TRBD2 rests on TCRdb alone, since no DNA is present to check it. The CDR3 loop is CSVEGLAAVRQFF.